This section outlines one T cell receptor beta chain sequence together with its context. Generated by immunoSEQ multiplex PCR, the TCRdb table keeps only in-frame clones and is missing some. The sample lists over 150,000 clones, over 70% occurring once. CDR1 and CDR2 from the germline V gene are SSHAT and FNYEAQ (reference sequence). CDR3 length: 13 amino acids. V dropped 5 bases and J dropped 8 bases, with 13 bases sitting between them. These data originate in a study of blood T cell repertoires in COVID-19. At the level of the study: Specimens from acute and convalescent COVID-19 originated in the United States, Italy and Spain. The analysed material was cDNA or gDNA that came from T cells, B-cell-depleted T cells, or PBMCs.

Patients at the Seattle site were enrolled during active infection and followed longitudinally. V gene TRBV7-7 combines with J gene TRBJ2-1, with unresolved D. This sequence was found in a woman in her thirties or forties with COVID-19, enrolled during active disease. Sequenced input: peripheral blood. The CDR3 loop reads CASSRTGSDEQFF. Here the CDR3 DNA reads TGTGCCAGCAGCCGAACCGGTTCGGATGAGCAGTTCTTC.